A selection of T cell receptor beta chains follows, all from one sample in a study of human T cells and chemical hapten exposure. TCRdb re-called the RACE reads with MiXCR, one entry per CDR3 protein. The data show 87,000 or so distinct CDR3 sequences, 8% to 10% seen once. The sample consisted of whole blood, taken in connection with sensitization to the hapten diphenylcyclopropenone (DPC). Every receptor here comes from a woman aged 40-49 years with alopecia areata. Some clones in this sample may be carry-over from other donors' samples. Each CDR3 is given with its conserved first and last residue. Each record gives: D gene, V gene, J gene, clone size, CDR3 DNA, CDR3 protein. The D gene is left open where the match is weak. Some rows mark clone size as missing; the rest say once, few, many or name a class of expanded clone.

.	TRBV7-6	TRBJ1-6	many	TGTGCCAGCAGCTTATCACGGGACGGAACCTACAATTCACCCCTCCACTTT	CASSLSRDGTYNSPLHF
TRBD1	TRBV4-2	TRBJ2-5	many	TGTGCCAGCAGCCAAGAACGGACAGGGCCAGAGACCCAGTACTTC	CASSQERTGPETQYF
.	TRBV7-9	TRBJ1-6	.	TGTGCCAGCAGACCAGACAGCCTCTATAATTCACCCCTCCACTTT	CASRPDSLYNSPLHF
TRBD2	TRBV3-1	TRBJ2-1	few	TGTGCCAGCAGCCAGTTTGTAGCGGGGGGACCATACAATGAGCAGTTCTTC	CASSQFVAGGPYNEQFF
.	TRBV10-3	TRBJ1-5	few	TGTGCCATCAGTGAGTCCGGCCGAGGTACCCAGCATTTT	CAISESGRGTQHF
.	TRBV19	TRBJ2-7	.	TGTGCCAGTAGTATTAACCCTTCGGCGCGGGACTCCTACGAGCAGTACTTC	CASSINPSARDSYEQYF
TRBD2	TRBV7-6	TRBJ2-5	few	TGTGCCAGCAGCTTAGTGGGACCGGGGGGGGCAGAGACCCAGTACTTC	CASSLVGPGGAETQYF
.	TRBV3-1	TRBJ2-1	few	TGTGCCAGCAGCCAGGCGGGGGCATCCTACAATGAGCAGTTCTTC	CASSQAGASYNEQFF
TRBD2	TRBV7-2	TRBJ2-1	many	TGTGCCAGCAGCTTAGAAGCTAGCGGGGTCCATGAGCAGTTCTTC	CASSLEASGVHEQFF
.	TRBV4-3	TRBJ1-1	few	TGCGCCAGCAGCCAAGATCGAGGAGTTGCTGAAGCTTTCTTT	CASSQDRGVAEAFF
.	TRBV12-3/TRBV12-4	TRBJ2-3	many	TGTGCCAGCTCGGGAGACAGAGTTAGCACAGATACGCAGTATTTT	CASSGDRVSTDTQYF
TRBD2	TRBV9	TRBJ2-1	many	TGTGCCAGCACTTTAGCGGGGGGTTCTAATGAGCAGTTCTTC	CASTLAGGSNEQFF
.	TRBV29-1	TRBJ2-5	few	TGCAGCGTTGAAGGAGGAACAAATTCCCAAGAGACCCAGTACTTC	CSVEGGTNSQETQYF
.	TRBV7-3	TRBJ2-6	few	TGTGCCAGCAGCGAACAGGGCGATGGGGCCAACGTCCTGACTTTC	CASSEQGDGANVLTF
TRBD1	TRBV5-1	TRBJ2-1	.	TGCGCCAGCAGCCCCGGGGGACAGGATTTCTACAATGAGCAGTTCTTC	CASSPGGQDFYNEQFF
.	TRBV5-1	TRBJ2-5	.	TGCGCCAGCAGCTTGAGGGCGGCTCAAGAGACCCAGTACTTC	CASSLRAAQETQYF
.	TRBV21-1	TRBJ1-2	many	TGTGCCAGCGGTTGGGGAGTAGCTAACTATGGCTACACCTTC	CASGWGVANYGYTF
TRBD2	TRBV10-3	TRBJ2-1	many	TGTGCCATCAGTGACGGGACTATCAATGAGCAGTTCTTC	CAISDGTINEQFF
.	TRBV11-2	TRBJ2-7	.	TGTGCCAGCAGCTTAAACGGGGGAGAGCAGTACTTC	CASSLNGGEQYF
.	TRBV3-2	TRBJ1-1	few	TGTGCCAGCAGCCAAGACAGACAGGGAAGCCCCAACACTGAAGCTTTCTTT	CASSQDRQGSPNTEAFF
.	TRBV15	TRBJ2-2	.	TGTGCCACCAGCAGAGAGCCAGCTTCTGGGGAGCCGTTTTTT	CATSREPASGEPFF
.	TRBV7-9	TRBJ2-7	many	TGTGCCAGCAGCTCTTGGACAGACTACGAGCAGTACTTC	CASSSWTDYEQYF
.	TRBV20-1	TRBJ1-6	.	TGCAGTGCTAGAGATCTCGAGCCCTCCTATAATTCACCCCTCCACTTT	CSARDLEPSYNSPLHF
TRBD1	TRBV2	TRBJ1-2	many	TGTGCCAGCCCCGGGACAGGAGACTATGGCTACACCTTC	CASPGTGDYGYTF
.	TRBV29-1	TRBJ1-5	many	TGCAGCGTTTTAGGGGGGTACGGTCAGCCCCAGCATTTT	CSVLGGYGQPQHF
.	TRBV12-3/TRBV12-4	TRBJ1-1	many	TGTGCCAGCAGTTACCCAGGGCGCCAGAACACTGAAGCTTTCTTT	CASSYPGRQNTEAFF
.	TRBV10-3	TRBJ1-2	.	TGTGCCATCAGCCCCGCGGCTCAAGGGAGCGACTATGGCTACACCTTC	CAISPAAQGSDYGYTF
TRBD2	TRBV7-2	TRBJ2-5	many	TGTGCCAGCAGCATCGGGACTAGCACGTTGGAGACCCAGTACTTC	CASSIGTSTLETQYF
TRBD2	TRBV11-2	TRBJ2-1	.	TGTGCCAGCAGCGCTGGCCTAGCGGGGCCCTACAATGAGCAGTTCTTC	CASSAGLAGPYNEQFF
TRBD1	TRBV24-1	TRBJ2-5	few	TGTGCCACCAGTTCCGTTGGGACAGGGTATAGCGAGACCCAGTACTTC	CATSSVGTGYSETQYF
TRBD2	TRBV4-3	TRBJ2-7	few	TGCGCCAGCAGCCAAGATACGAGTAGCGGGGGCTACGAGCAGTACTTC	CASSQDTSSGGYEQYF
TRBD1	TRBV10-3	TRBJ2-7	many	TGTGCCATCAACACGGGACAGGGGACCTACGAGCAGTACTTC	CAINTGQGTYEQYF
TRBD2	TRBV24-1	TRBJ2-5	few	TGTGCCACCAGTGATCCGATCGGACTAGCGGGGGGCCAAGAGACCCAGTACTTC	CATSDPIGLAGGQETQYF
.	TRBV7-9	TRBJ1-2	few	TGTGCCAGCAGCTTATTAAGGGCAAGTGGCTACACCTTC	CASSLLRASGYTF
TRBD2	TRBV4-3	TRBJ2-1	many	TGCGCCAGCAGCCAAGGATTTCAGCGGGGATCCTACAATGAGCAGTTCTTC	CASSQGFQRGSYNEQFF
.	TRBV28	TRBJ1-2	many	TGTGCCAGCGACCCCAATGGTTTCCCTCTAGTAAGCGGGGGCTACACCTTC	CASDPNGFPLVSGGYTF
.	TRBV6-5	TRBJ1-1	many	TGTGCCAGCAGTTACGTTGGGGACCGAGCTTTCTTT	CASSYVGDRAFF
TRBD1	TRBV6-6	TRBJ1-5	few	TGTGCCAGCCACCCCGGGACAGGGTGGCCGCTGACCCAGCATTTT	CASHPGTGWPLTQHF